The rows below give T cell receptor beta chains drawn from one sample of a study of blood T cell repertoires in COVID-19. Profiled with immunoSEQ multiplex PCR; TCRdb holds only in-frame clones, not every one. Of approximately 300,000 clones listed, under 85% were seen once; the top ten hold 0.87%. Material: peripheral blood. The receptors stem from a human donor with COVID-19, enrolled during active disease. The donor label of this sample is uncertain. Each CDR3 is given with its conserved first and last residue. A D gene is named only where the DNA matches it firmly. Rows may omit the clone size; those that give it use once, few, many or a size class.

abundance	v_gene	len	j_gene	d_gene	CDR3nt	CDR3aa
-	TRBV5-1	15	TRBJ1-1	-	TGCGCCAGCAGCTTGTATCCGGGGTCGGCCACTGAAGCTTTCTTT	CASSLYPGSATEAFF
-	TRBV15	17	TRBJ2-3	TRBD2	TGTGCCACCAGCAGAGGTGGACTAGCGACTAGCACAGATACGCAGTATTTT	CATSRGGLATSTDTQYF
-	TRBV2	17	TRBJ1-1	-	TGTGCCACTCCCCAGCAGGCAGGCTCTCCCCAGAACACTGAAGCTTTCTTT	CATPQQAGSPQNTEAFF
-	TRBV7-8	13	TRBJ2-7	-	TGTGCCAGCAGCTTAGGACAGGGAGGCGAGCAGTACTTC	CASSLGQGGEQYF
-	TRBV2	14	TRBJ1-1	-	TGTGCCAGCAGTGAAAGGACAGCGAACACTGAAGCTTTCTTT	CASSERTANTEAFF
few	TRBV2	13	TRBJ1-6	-	TGTGCCAGCAGCGCTGGGACACTTTCACCCCTCCACTTT	CASSAGTLSPLHF
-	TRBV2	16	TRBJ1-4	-	TGTGCCAGCAGTGAACTTGCGCCAGGGGCAGGGGAAAAACTGTTTTTT	CASSELAPGAGEKLFF
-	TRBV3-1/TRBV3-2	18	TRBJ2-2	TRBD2	TGTGCCAGCAAACTTGAGGTTAGCGGGTCCCTTCGGACCGGGGAGCTGTTTTTT	CASKLEVSGSLRTGELFF
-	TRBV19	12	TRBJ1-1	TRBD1	TGTGCCAGCGGACAGGAGGGAACTGAAGCTTTCTTT	CASGQEGTEAFF
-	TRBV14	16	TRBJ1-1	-	TGTGCCAGCAGCCAAGAAGCGGGGAAGTTTCTTAGAGAAGCTTTCTTT	CASSQEAGKFLREAFF
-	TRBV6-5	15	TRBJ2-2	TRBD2	TGTGCCAGCAGAGATCGCGGGAGAGAAACCGGGGAGCTGTTTTTT	CASRDRGRETGELFF
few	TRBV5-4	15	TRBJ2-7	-	TGTGCCAGCAGCCCCCCCGACAGGACCCTCTACGAGCAGTACTTC	CASSPPDRTLYEQYF
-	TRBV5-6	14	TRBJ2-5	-	TGTGCCAGCAGCTCCGCTACAGGATCTGAGACCCAGTACTTC	CASSSATGSETQYF
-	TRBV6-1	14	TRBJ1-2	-	TGTGCCAGCAGTGACCCCGACAGTGTCGGGGGCTACACCTTC	CASSDPDSVGGYTF
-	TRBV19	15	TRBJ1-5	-	TGTGCCAGTAGCCGAGGGACGGAGGGGAATCAGCCCCAGCATTTT	CASSRGTEGNQPQHF
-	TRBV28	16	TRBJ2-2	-	TGTGCCAGCACTTCACCCGGGACACAAAACACCGGGGAGCTGTTTTTT	CASTSPGTQNTGELFF
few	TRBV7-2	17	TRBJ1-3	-	TGTGCCAGCAGCGCCTTACTCGGGGTATCTACCGGAAACACCATATATTTT	CASSALLGVSTGNTIYF
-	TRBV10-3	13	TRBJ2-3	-	TGTGCCATCACCGCGGACTCCACAGATACGCAGTATTTT	CAITADSTDTQYF
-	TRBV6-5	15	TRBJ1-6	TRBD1	TGTGCCAGCAGTACCGGACAGGGTATCGGTTCACCCCTCCACTTT	CASSTGQGIGSPLHF
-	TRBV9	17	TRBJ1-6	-	TGTGCCAGCAGCCCGACTAGGACCGAGAACTATAATTCACCCCTCCACTTT	CASSPTRTENYNSPLHF
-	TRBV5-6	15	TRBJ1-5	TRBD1	TGTGCCAGCAGCTGGGGGACAGGGCCGAATCAGCCCCAGCATTTT	CASSWGTGPNQPQHF
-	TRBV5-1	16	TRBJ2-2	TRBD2	TGCGCCAGCAGCTTGGTGGCTAGCGGGAGGGCCGGGGAGCTGTTTTTT	CASSLVASGRAGELFF
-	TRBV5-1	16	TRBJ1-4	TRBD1	TGCGCCAGCAGCATAGGACAGGGAGGTCGTGGAGAAAAACTGTTTTTT	CASSIGQGGRGEKLFF
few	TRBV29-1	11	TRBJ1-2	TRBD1	TGCAGCGGTTCGGGACAGGGGGGCTACACCTTC	CSGSGQGGYTF
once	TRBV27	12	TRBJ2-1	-	TGTGCCAGCGGATACTTCCGGGACAAGCAGTTCTTC	CASGYFRDKQFF
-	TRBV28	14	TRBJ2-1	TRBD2	TGTGCCAGCAGTGGCGGGAGCTCCTACAATGAGCAGTTCTTC	CASSGGSSYNEQFF
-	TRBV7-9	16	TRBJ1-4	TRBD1	TGTGCCAGCAGCGATACGAGACAGGGACGAGGAGAAAAACTGTTTTTT	CASSDTRQGRGEKLFF
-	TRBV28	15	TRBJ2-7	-	TGTGCCAGCAGTTTTTCGTCCGGGGAGACCTACGAGCAGTACTTC	CASSFSSGETYEQYF
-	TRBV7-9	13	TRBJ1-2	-	TGTGCCAGCAGCTTAGTTGGGGCTCATGGCTACACCTTC	CASSLVGAHGYTF
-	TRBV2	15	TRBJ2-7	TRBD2	TGTGCCAGCAGCGGACTAGCGGGACCCTCCTACGAGCAGTACTTC	CASSGLAGPSYEQYF
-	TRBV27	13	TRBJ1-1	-	TGTGCCAGCAGTCCTACAGGGATAACTGAAGCTTTCTTT	CASSPTGITEAFF
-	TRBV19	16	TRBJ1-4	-	TGTGCCAGTATGAGGGGGACACCTGCAACTAATGAAAAACTGTTTTTT	CASMRGTPATNEKLFF
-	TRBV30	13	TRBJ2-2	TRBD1	TGTGCCTTGGACAGGGGGCCGAACGGGGAGCTGTTTTTT	CALDRGPNGELFF
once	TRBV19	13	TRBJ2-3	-	TGTGCCAGTAAAGAGCGGAGCACAGATACGCAGTATTTT	CASKERSTDTQYF
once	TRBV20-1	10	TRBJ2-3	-	TGCAGTGCTAGCGTAGATACGCAGTATTTT	CSASVDTQYF
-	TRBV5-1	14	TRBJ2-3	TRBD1	TGCGCCAGCAGCTCCGGGGACAGGGGCGGATTACAGTATTTT	CASSSGDRGGLQYF
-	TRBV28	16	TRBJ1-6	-	TGTGCCTCTCGGGGAGGACGGAACCCCGATAATTCACCCCTCCACTTT	CASRGGRNPDNSPLHF
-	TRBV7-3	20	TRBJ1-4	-	TGTGCCAGCAGCCGCAGCGCATGCCGTTACGGGGAAACAACTAATGAAAAACTGTTTTTT	CASSRSACRYGETTNEKLFF
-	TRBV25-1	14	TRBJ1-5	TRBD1	TGTGCCAGCAGCCTTGGGACAGGGGATCAGCCCCAGCATTTT	CASSLGTGDQPQHF
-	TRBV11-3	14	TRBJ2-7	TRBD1	TGTGCCAGCAGCCGACAGGGGGCTATGTACGAGCAGTACTTC	CASSRQGAMYEQYF
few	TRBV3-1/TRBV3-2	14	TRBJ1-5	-	TGTGCCAGCAGCCAACAGGGGCGGAATCAGCCCCAGCATTTT	CASSQQGRNQPQHF
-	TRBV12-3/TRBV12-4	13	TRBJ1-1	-	TGTGCCAGTTTCGACTTAGCCTACACTGAAGCTTTCTTT	CASFDLAYTEAFF
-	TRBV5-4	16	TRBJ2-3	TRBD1	TGTGCCAGCAGCTTGGGGACAGGGAGGAGCACAGATACGCAGTATTTT	CASSLGTGRSTDTQYF
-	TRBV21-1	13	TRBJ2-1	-	TGTGCCTCCGTAGGGAGGGTACGCAATGAGCAGTTCTTC	CASVGRVRNEQFF
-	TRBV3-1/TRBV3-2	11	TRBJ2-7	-	TGTGCCAGCAGCCCGGGGGAATGGCAGTACTTC	CASSPGEWQYF
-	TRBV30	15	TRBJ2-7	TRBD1	TGTGCCTGGAGCCAAAGGACAGGCTTCTCCTACGAGCAGTACTTC	CAWSQRTGFSYEQYF
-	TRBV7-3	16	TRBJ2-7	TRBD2	TGTGCCAGCAGCTTAACCCAGACTAGCGGAATCTACGAGCAGTACTTC	CASSLTQTSGIYEQYF
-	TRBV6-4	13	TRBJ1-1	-	TGTGCCAGCAGTGACTCTTATGGGAGGGAAGCTTTCTTT	CASSDSYGREAFF
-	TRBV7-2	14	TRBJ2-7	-	TGTGCCAGCAGCTTAAAGGTTGACACCTACGAGCAGTACTTC	CASSLKVDTYEQYF
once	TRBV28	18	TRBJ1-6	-	TGTGCCAGCAGTGCCGGACAGTTCGGAAGCTCCTATAATTCACCCCTCCACTTT	CASSAGQFGSSYNSPLHF
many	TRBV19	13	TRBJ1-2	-	TGTGCCAGTAGTATGGCGGGGCCCTATGGCTACACCTTC	CASSMAGPYGYTF
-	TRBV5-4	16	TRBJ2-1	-	TGTGCCAGCAGCTTGGGTGGCCGCAGCTCCTACAATGAGCAGTTCTTC	CASSLGGRSSYNEQFF
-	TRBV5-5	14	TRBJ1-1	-	TGTGCCAGCAGCTGGGTAGACAGTCGTGATGAAGCTTTCTTT	CASSWVDSRDEAFF
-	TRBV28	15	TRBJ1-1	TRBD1	TGTGCCAGCAGTTACTCAGGGGGCCGGGACACTGAAGCTTTCTTT	CASSYSGGRDTEAFF
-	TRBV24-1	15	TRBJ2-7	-	TGTGCCACCAGTGATAAAGATGGACAGTACTACGAGCAGTACTTC	CATSDKDGQYYEQYF